This is a list of T cell receptor beta chains from one sample in a study of blood T cell repertoires in COVID-19. Sequencing used immunoSEQ multiplex PCR; TCRdb keeps in-frame clones, though not all of them. The sample lists some 150,000 clones, roughly 84% occurring once. Material: peripheral blood. These receptors were collected from a human donor in a cohort sampled during active COVID-19. Each CDR3 is given with its conserved first and last residue. D genes are given only for firm matches. Expanded clones are given a class, and other clones once, few, many or no size at all.

CDR3 DNA: TGTGCCAGCAGCTTTGACAGGGGAACCGGGGAGCTGTTTTTT; CDR3 protein: CASSFDRGTGELFF; J gene: TRBJ2-2; D gene: TRBD1; V gene: TRBV7-3; clone size: .
CDR3 DNA: TGCGCCAGCAGCCGGGACAGAGCTAACTATGGCTACACCTTC; CDR3 protein: CASSRDRANYGYTF; J gene: TRBJ1-2; D gene: TRBD1; V gene: TRBV10-2; clone size: .
CDR3 DNA: TGTGCCAGCAGCCAAGAGGGAGGTTGGACTGGAAACACCATATATTTT; CDR3 protein: CASSQEGGWTGNTIYF; J gene: TRBJ1-3; D gene: .; V gene: TRBV3-1/TRBV3-2; clone size: .
CDR3 DNA: TGTGCCAGCAGCTTCGGGGGAGTCCAAGAGACCCAGTACTTC; CDR3 protein: CASSFGGVQETQYF; J gene: TRBJ2-5; D gene: .; V gene: TRBV5-6; clone size: .
CDR3 DNA: TGTGCCTGGAGTGTCGGGACAGGGGCGAACACTGAAGCTTTCTTT; CDR3 protein: CAWSVGTGANTEAFF; J gene: TRBJ1-1; D gene: TRBD1; V gene: TRBV30; clone size: .
CDR3 DNA: TGCGCCAGCAGCTTGGCCAGCTACAGGTACAATGAGCAGTTCTTC; CDR3 protein: CASSLASYRYNEQFF; J gene: TRBJ2-1; D gene: .; V gene: TRBV5-1; clone size: once
CDR3 DNA: TGTGCCAGCAGCAGACAGGGCGGTTGGGAAGCCAAAAACATTCAGTACTTC; CDR3 protein: CASSRQGGWEAKNIQYF; J gene: TRBJ2-4; D gene: TRBD1; V gene: TRBV27; clone size: .
CDR3 DNA: TGTGCCAGCAGCCCCCGGACAGGGGACACTGAAGCTTTCTTT; CDR3 protein: CASSPRTGDTEAFF; J gene: TRBJ1-1; D gene: TRBD1; V gene: TRBV7-2; clone size: .
CDR3 DNA: TGTGCCAGCAACCCCCCCGGACGGGAGAACACTGAAGCTTTCTTT; CDR3 protein: CASNPPGRENTEAFF; J gene: TRBJ1-1; D gene: .; V gene: TRBV5-6; clone size: .
CDR3 DNA: TGTGCCAGCGGGACAGGTAGCAATCAGCCCCAGCATTTT; CDR3 protein: CASGTGSNQPQHF; J gene: TRBJ1-5; D gene: TRBD1; V gene: TRBV12-3/TRBV12-4; clone size: .
CDR3 DNA: TGCAGTGCTAGAGATAGTAGTGGCTACACCTTC; CDR3 protein: CSARDSSGYTF; J gene: TRBJ1-2; D gene: .; V gene: TRBV20-1; clone size: .
CDR3 DNA: TGTGCCAGCAGTTCCCAGACAGGAGTTAACACTGAAGCTTTCTTT; CDR3 protein: CASSSQTGVNTEAFF; J gene: TRBJ1-1; D gene: .; V gene: TRBV6-5; clone size: .
CDR3 DNA: TGTGCCAGCAGTTTATTCGAGGCGGGGATAGAGACCCAGTACTTC; CDR3 protein: CASSLFEAGIETQYF; J gene: TRBJ2-5; D gene: .; V gene: TRBV27; clone size: .
CDR3 DNA: TGTGCGAGAGGGTCGAACACCGGGGAGCTGTTTTTT; CDR3 protein: CARGSNTGELFF; J gene: TRBJ2-2; D gene: .; V gene: TRBV30; clone size: .
CDR3 DNA: TGTGCCAGCAGGATACAGGGGGCCCGTAATGAAAAACTGTTTTTT; CDR3 protein: CASRIQGARNEKLFF; J gene: TRBJ1-4; D gene: TRBD1; V gene: TRBV2; clone size: .
CDR3 DNA: TGCGCCAGCAGCCCAGGCACGGGGGATAGCAATCAGCCCCAGCATTTT; CDR3 protein: CASSPGTGDSNQPQHF; J gene: TRBJ1-5; D gene: .; V gene: TRBV4-3; clone size: .
CDR3 DNA: TGCGCCAGCAGCCAGCGCCGGGACACTGAAGCTTTCTTT; CDR3 protein: CASSQRRDTEAFF; J gene: TRBJ1-1; D gene: .; V gene: TRBV4-3; clone size: .
CDR3 DNA: TGTGCCAGTAGTAACCGGGACAAAAGCACTGAAGCTTTCTTT; CDR3 protein: CASSNRDKSTEAFF; J gene: TRBJ1-1; D gene: .; V gene: TRBV19; clone size: .
CDR3 DNA: TGTGCCAGCAGACAGGGGCGGCCCTACGAGCAGTACTTC; CDR3 protein: CASRQGRPYEQYF; J gene: TRBJ2-7; D gene: TRBD1; V gene: TRBV28; clone size: .
CDR3 DNA: TGTGCCAGCAGCTTAACTAGCGGGGGCCCCAATGAGCAGTTCTTC; CDR3 protein: CASSLTSGGPNEQFF; J gene: TRBJ2-1; D gene: TRBD2; V gene: TRBV7-9; clone size: .
CDR3 DNA: TGTGCCAGCAGTTCGGCGCGGGGGGGCACAGATACGCAGTATTTT; CDR3 protein: CASSSARGGTDTQYF; J gene: TRBJ2-3; D gene: TRBD2; V gene: TRBV28; clone size: .
CDR3 DNA: TGTGCCTCCGGACAGGGGTTAAATGGCTACACCTTC; CDR3 protein: CASGQGLNGYTF; J gene: TRBJ1-2; D gene: TRBD1; V gene: TRBV30; clone size: .
CDR3 DNA: TGTGCCAGCAGCTTGCCAGGGGACTATAATTCACCCCTCCACTTT; CDR3 protein: CASSLPGDYNSPLHF; J gene: TRBJ1-6; D gene: .; V gene: TRBV5-4; clone size: .
CDR3 DNA: TGTGCCAGCAGCCGACGTACAGGGAACTCGTCCTACGAGCAGTACTTC; CDR3 protein: CASSRRTGNSSYEQYF; J gene: TRBJ2-7; D gene: .; V gene: TRBV11-2; clone size: medium-sized
CDR3 DNA: TGTGCCAGCAGCTTTACCGGGAAGACTGAAGCTTTCTTT; CDR3 protein: CASSFTGKTEAFF; J gene: TRBJ1-1; D gene: .; V gene: TRBV7-2; clone size: .
CDR3 DNA: TGTGCCAGCAGCTTGTGGGGGGGCCGCGAGCAGTACTTC; CDR3 protein: CASSLWGGREQYF; J gene: TRBJ2-7; D gene: .; V gene: TRBV5-6; clone size: .
CDR3 DNA: TGTGCCAGCAGGATGGGACAGCACATGAACACTGAAGCTTTCTTT; CDR3 protein: CASRMGQHMNTEAFF; J gene: TRBJ1-1; D gene: TRBD1; V gene: TRBV2; clone size: many
CDR3 DNA: TGTGCCAGCAGCGTAGGGACAGGTCAGCGCATGAACACTGAAGCTTTCTTT; CDR3 protein: CASSVGTGQRMNTEAFF; J gene: TRBJ1-1; D gene: TRBD1; V gene: TRBV9; clone size: once
CDR3 DNA: TGTGCCAGCTCCTCCTGGGGGGTCACTGAAGCTTTCTTT; CDR3 protein: CASSSWGVTEAFF; J gene: TRBJ1-1; D gene: .; V gene: TRBV6-1; clone size: .
CDR3 DNA: TGTGCCAGCAGGTTGGGAGGGTCCAGGTCTGGCTACACCTTC; CDR3 protein: CASRLGGSRSGYTF; J gene: TRBJ1-2; D gene: .; V gene: TRBV2; clone size: .
CDR3 DNA: TGCAGTGCTAACGAGGGCTATGGCTACACCTTC; CDR3 protein: CSANEGYGYTF; J gene: TRBJ1-2; D gene: .; V gene: TRBV20-1; clone size: .
CDR3 DNA: TGCGCTTTCAGGGGGGCGAACACTGAAGCTTTCTTT; CDR3 protein: CAFRGANTEAFF; J gene: TRBJ1-1; D gene: TRBD1; V gene: TRBV23-1; clone size: .
CDR3 DNA: TGTGCCAGCAGCTTAGCGAACAGGGATGGCTACACCTTC; CDR3 protein: CASSLANRDGYTF; J gene: TRBJ1-2; D gene: .; V gene: TRBV7-8; clone size: .
CDR3 DNA: TGTGCCAGCTCACCACCGGTTACAGGTGGAAATACGCAGTATTTT; CDR3 protein: CASSPPVTGGNTQYF; J gene: TRBJ2-3; D gene: .; V gene: TRBV18; clone size: .
CDR3 DNA: TGTGCCAGCAGCTCCTACCGGGACAGTTACGAGCAGTACTTC; CDR3 protein: CASSSYRDSYEQYF; J gene: TRBJ2-7; D gene: TRBD1; V gene: TRBV7-9; clone size: .
CDR3 DNA: TGTGCCAGTAACCCAACAGGGGTTGGGGAAAAACTGTTTTTT; CDR3 protein: CASNPTGVGEKLFF; J gene: TRBJ1-4; D gene: TRBD1; V gene: TRBV19; clone size: .
CDR3 DNA: TGCGCCAGCAGCCAAGATTTCGCGGGGACCAATGAAAAACTGTTTTTT; CDR3 protein: CASSQDFAGTNEKLFF; J gene: TRBJ1-4; D gene: .; V gene: TRBV4-3; clone size: .
CDR3 DNA: TGTGCCAGTAGTATCCTAGCGGGGGGCCGCTCCTACGAGCAGTACTTC; CDR3 protein: CASSILAGGRSYEQYF; J gene: TRBJ2-7; D gene: TRBD2; V gene: TRBV19; clone size: .
CDR3 DNA: TGTGCCAGCAGAAGAGGACAGGGAGCCTACTACGAGCAGTACTTC; CDR3 protein: CASRRGQGAYYEQYF; J gene: TRBJ2-7; D gene: TRBD1; V gene: TRBV6-5; clone size: .
CDR3 DNA: TGTGCCAGCTCACCTAGTGGGGGGGTCCTAGGGGAGCAGTTCTTC; CDR3 protein: CASSPSGGVLGEQFF; J gene: TRBJ2-1; D gene: TRBD2; V gene: TRBV18; clone size: .
CDR3 DNA: TGCGCCAGCAGCCCGGAGGGGCGGGGGGGCAGAGAGACCCAGTACTTC; CDR3 protein: CASSPEGRGGRETQYF; J gene: TRBJ2-5; D gene: TRBD2; V gene: TRBV4-1; clone size: .
CDR3 DNA: TGTGCCAGCAGCCCGAGAGGGGCGGGGGGACTCCTCCAAGAGACCCAGTACTTC; CDR3 protein: CASSPRGAGGLLQETQYF; J gene: TRBJ2-5; D gene: TRBD2; V gene: TRBV7-8; clone size: few
CDR3 DNA: TGTGCCAGCAGCTGGGGTGAGGGCGATACGCAGTATTTT; CDR3 protein: CASSWGEGDTQYF; J gene: TRBJ2-3; D gene: .; V gene: TRBV5-6; clone size: .
CDR3 DNA: TGTGCCAGCAGTTACGGACAGGGGGCGTGGGGCTACACCTTC; CDR3 protein: CASSYGQGAWGYTF; J gene: TRBJ1-2; D gene: TRBD1; V gene: TRBV6-5; clone size: .
CDR3 DNA: TGTGCCAGCAGTCTCGGTCCCAAGAACACCGGGGAGCTGTTTTTT; CDR3 protein: CASSLGPKNTGELFF; J gene: TRBJ2-2; D gene: .; V gene: TRBV27; clone size: .
CDR3 DNA: TGTGCCAGCAGTTATGATGCGCGGTTGAACACTGAAGCTTTCTTT; CDR3 protein: CASSYDARLNTEAFF; J gene: TRBJ1-1; D gene: .; V gene: TRBV6-5; clone size: once
CDR3 DNA: TGTGCCAGCAGTTCCTCGGACAAAATCTCCTACGAGCAGTACTTC; CDR3 protein: CASSSSDKISYEQYF; J gene: TRBJ2-7; D gene: .; V gene: TRBV28; clone size: .
CDR3 DNA: TGTGCCAGTAGTATATCACAGGGGAATCAGCCCCAGCATTTT; CDR3 protein: CASSISQGNQPQHF; J gene: TRBJ1-5; D gene: TRBD1; V gene: TRBV19; clone size: .
CDR3 DNA: TGTGCCACCAGCAGGACAGGGTTAGCTCAGCCCCAGCATTTT; CDR3 protein: CATSRTGLAQPQHF; J gene: TRBJ1-5; D gene: TRBD1; V gene: TRBV15; clone size: few
CDR3 DNA: TGTGCCAGCACCGGCGGGACCCGAGGGGAAAAACTGTTTTTT; CDR3 protein: CASTGGTRGEKLFF; J gene: TRBJ1-4; D gene: .; V gene: TRBV2; clone size: .
CDR3 DNA: TGTGCCATCAGTGGGTCCGGGACAGCGAACACTGAAGCTTTCTTT; CDR3 protein: CAISGSGTANTEAFF; J gene: TRBJ1-1; D gene: TRBD1; V gene: TRBV10-3; clone size: .
CDR3 DNA: TGTGCCACCGTCCGACAGGTCTCCTACGAGCAGTACTTC; CDR3 protein: CATVRQVSYEQYF; J gene: TRBJ2-7; D gene: .; V gene: TRBV28; clone size: once